These T cell receptor beta chains were read from a single sample in a study of CD8 T cells in ankylosing spondylitis. MiXCR, run by TCRdb on the 5' RACE reads, gives a single entry per CDR3 protein. Of fewer than 250,000 distinct CDR3 sequences in the sample, over 9.5% were seen once. Material for sequencing was blood, either unsorted or a sorted T cell fraction (not recorded which). Source of these receptors: a male donor with ankylosing spondylitis or in good health (not recorded which). CDR3s include the opening cysteine and the closing phenylalanine or tryptophan. The order of the fields is clone size, V gene, D gene, J gene, CDR3 DNA, CDR3 protein. The D gene is left open where the match is weak. Clone sizes are given selectively: once, few, many, or a class where the clone is expanded.

many	TRBV5-1	TRBD2	TRBJ2-1	TGCGCCAGCAGCCTCCGGGAGGGTTACAATGAGCAGTTCTTC	CASSLREGYNEQFF
few	TRBV7-9	TRBD2	TRBJ2-3	TGTGCCGGCACCGGGACTAGCTCAGATACGCAGTATTTT	CAGTGTSSDTQYF
many	TRBV27	TRBD2	TRBJ2-1	TGTGCCAGCAGTACCTCTTTAGCGGGAGTTAACAATGAGCAGTTCTTC	CASSTSLAGVNNEQFF
many	TRBV4-2	-	TRBJ2-7	TGTGCCAGCAGCCAAGATGGCCGGGACTTGAGCTACGAGCAGTACTTC	CASSQDGRDLSYEQYF
many	TRBV20-1	-	TRBJ1-1	TGCAGTGCGACCCGGACAGAGAACACTGAAGCTTTCTTT	CSATRTENTEAFF
few	TRBV24-1	TRBD1	TRBJ2-2	TGTGCCACCAGCGACAGGGCGACCGGGGAGCTGTTTTTT	CATSDRATGELFF
many	TRBV3-1	-	TRBJ2-1	TGTGCCAGCAGCTCCGCAAGCTCCTACAATGAGCAGTTCTTC	CASSSASSYNEQFF
many	TRBV20-1	-	TRBJ2-1	TGCAGTGCTACCACGGGGGCGGGAGCCAATGCGGATGAGCAGTTCTTC	CSATTGAGANADEQFF
many	TRBV20-1	-	TRBJ2-1	TGCAGTGTTCCGGCCCTCCTTCAATGGGATGAGCAGTTCTTC	CSVPALLQWDEQFF
few	TRBV4-1	-	TRBJ1-2	TGCGCCAGCAGCCAAGAGCAGGAGTTCAACTATGGCTACACCTTC	CASSQEQEFNYGYTF
-	TRBV7-8	-	TRBJ2-1	TGTGCCAGCAGCTTCAGGCAAAACTTCTACAATGAGCAGTTCTTC	CASSFRQNFYNEQFF
many	TRBV28	-	TRBJ1-6	TGTGCCAGCACCCAAGATTCACCCCTCCACTTT	CASTQDSPLHF
many	TRBV5-5	-	TRBJ1-3	TGTGCCAGCAGCTCCGGGGGAGTCTCTGGAAACACCATATATTTT	CASSSGGVSGNTIYF
few	TRBV2	TRBD2	TRBJ2-2	TGTGCCAGCAGTGCCCCCTCGGGCGGGGGGACCACCGGGGAGCTGTTTTTT	CASSAPSGGGTTGELFF
-	TRBV12-3/TRBV12-4	-	TRBJ1-5	TGTGCCAGCAGTTTGCGGACTTACAATCAGCCCCAGCATTTT	CASSLRTYNQPQHF
-	TRBV5-1	-	TRBJ2-1	TGCGCCAGCAGCTTGGTGGGGTCAGGCTCGTTCAATGAGCAGTTCTTC	CASSLVGSGSFNEQFF
many	TRBV3-1	TRBD2	TRBJ2-5	TGTGCCAGCGCAGCAAGGGCTAGCGGGAGCCTCGGGGAGACCCAGTACTTC	CASAARASGSLGETQYF
few	TRBV7-2	TRBD2	TRBJ2-1	TGTGCCAGCAGCTTACAGTCTAGCGGGGGGGCGGGGCAGTTCTTC	CASSLQSSGGAGQFF
many	TRBV6-1	-	TRBJ2-7	TGTGCCAGCACACCGAGGAGCTCCTACGAGCAGTACTTC	CASTPRSSYEQYF
many	TRBV12-3/TRBV12-4	TRBD1	TRBJ1-4	TGTGCCAGCAGTTATGGACAGGGGGCAGGAGAAAAACTGTTTTTT	CASSYGQGAGEKLFF
many	TRBV7-2	TRBD2	TRBJ2-1	TGTGCCAGCAGCCCTAGCGGGGGTCCCTACAATGAGCAGTTCTTC	CASSPSGGPYNEQFF
few	TRBV20-1	-	TRBJ1-1	TGCAGTGCTAAAAGGACCGCGAACACTGAAGCTTTCTTT	CSAKRTANTEAFF
many	TRBV12-3/TRBV12-4	-	TRBJ1-1	TGTGCCAGCAGTTTGGGTCCCTCGGGGGAAGCTTTCTTT	CASSLGPSGEAFF
many	TRBV5-1	-	TRBJ1-3	TGCGCCAGCAGCCCCGGGACGTCTGGAAACACCATATATTTT	CASSPGTSGNTIYF
many	TRBV7-2	-	TRBJ2-2	TGTGCCAGCAGCTTGACCAGGCCCCCGAGTACCGGGGAGCTGTTTTTT	CASSLTRPPSTGELFF
many	TRBV5-1	TRBD1	TRBJ2-3	TGCGCCAGCAGCCCGGGACAGGGTCGGTCAGATACGCAGTATTTT	CASSPGQGRSDTQYF
many	TRBV6-5	TRBD1	TRBJ2-5	TGTGCCAGCAGTTACCGGGACAGGCAAGAGACCCAGTACTTC	CASSYRDRQETQYF
many	TRBV14	TRBD2	TRBJ2-2	TGTGCCAGCAGCCCACGACTAGCGGGAGCAGCGCACACCGGGGAGCTGTTTTTT	CASSPRLAGAAHTGELFF
-	TRBV7-9	-	TRBJ1-4	TGTGCCAGCAGCTTGGACGCCCTTGAAAAACTGTTTTTT	CASSLDALEKLFF
many	TRBV11-1	TRBD2	TRBJ2-1	TGTGCCAGCAGCCCACCCGGGACTAGCGGGAGGGCCTTTAACTTTGAGCAGTTCTTC	CASSPPGTSGRAFNFEQFF
many	TRBV25-1	-	TRBJ2-7	TGTGCCAGCATCAACAGGCGACAGCAGTACTTC	CASINRRQQYF
many	TRBV4-1	-	TRBJ2-1	TGCGCCAGCAGCCAAGTAATCGGCAATGAGCAGTTCTTC	CASSQVIGNEQFF
many	TRBV7-6	TRBD2	TRBJ2-2	TGTGCCAGCAGCTTGGAGACTAGCGGTCTCGCGAACACCGGGGAGCTGTTTTTT	CASSLETSGLANTGELFF
few	TRBV30	TRBD1	TRBJ2-7	TGTGCCTGGAGCCGGACAGGGTCGGGAGAGCAGTACTTC	CAWSRTGSGEQYF
-	TRBV7-9	-	TRBJ1-2	TGTGCCAGCAGCTTACTCCCAGAAGGCTACACCTTC	CASSLLPEGYTF
many	TRBV28	TRBD1	TRBJ1-1	TGTGCCAGCAGTTCTCGACAGGGAGGTGAAGCTTTCTTT	CASSSRQGGEAFF
many	TRBV29-1	-	TRBJ2-7	TGCAGCGTTGAAGATCAGGGCGGACGGGGCCTGCAGTACTTC	CSVEDQGGRGLQYF
many	TRBV4-2	TRBD1	TRBJ1-2	TGTGCCAGCAGCCAAGAAGGGGCAGGGGGCCTTTATGGCTACACCTTC	CASSQEGAGGLYGYTF
many	TRBV20-1	-	TRBJ2-7	TGCAGTGCTAGAGATCAGGAGAACGCCTACGAGCAGTACTTC	CSARDQENAYEQYF
many	TRBV2	-	TRBJ2-1	TGTGCCAGCAGTCGGAGGTTGCCTCCCTCGTCGGATGAGCAGTTCTTC	CASSRRLPPSSDEQFF
many	TRBV7-9	-	TRBJ2-7	TGTGCCAGCAGCTTAGATCGGACAGATGGTGAGCAGTACTTC	CASSLDRTDGEQYF
-	TRBV25-1	-	TRBJ1-1	TGTGCCAGCAGTGGTACCGTGAACAGTGAAGCTTTCTTT	CASSGTVNSEAFF
many	TRBV2	TRBD2	TRBJ2-2	TGTGCCAGCAGTCCGACTAGCGGGGGAGCGAACACCGGGGAGCTGTTTTTT	CASSPTSGGANTGELFF
many	TRBV4-1	TRBD1	TRBJ1-5	TGCGCCAGCAGCCAGACAGGGGACCAGCCCCAGCATTTT	CASSQTGDQPQHF
many	TRBV7-2	-	TRBJ1-1	TGTGCCAGCAGCTTAGCGGGGATCGGAGGTAGGACTGAAGCTTTCTTT	CASSLAGIGGRTEAFF
many	TRBV6-5	TRBD2	TRBJ2-1	TGTGCCAGCAGCTTGACTAGCGTAGGGAATGAGCAGTTCTTC	CASSLTSVGNEQFF